These T cell receptor beta chains were read from a single sample in a study of lymphopenia after photon versus proton radiotherapy. Using immunoSEQ multiplex PCR, the repertoire was profiled, and TCRdb retains in-frame clones only, with some absent. The sample includes about 45,000 clones, 85% of them seen just once. The input for sequencing was peripheral blood, taken from a patient treated with photon-based radiotherapy. These receptors came from a man between 40 and 49 years old with gastric cancer. CDR3s include the opening cysteine and the closing phenylalanine or tryptophan. Fields, in order: V gene, J gene, D gene, CDR3 protein, CDR3 DNA. A D gene is named only where the DNA matches it firmly.

TRBV11-2	TRBJ2-3	NA	CASSFESEDTQYF	TGTGCCAGCAGCTTTGAATCGGAAGATACGCAGTATTTT
TRBV5-6	TRBJ2-7	NA	CASSGQVGEQYF	TGTGCCAGCAGCGGTCAGGTGGGCGAGCAGTACTTC
TRBV4-3	TRBJ1-6	NA	CASSRNTGLSPLHF	TGCGCCAGCAGCCGGAACACAGGGCTTTCACCCCTCCACTTT
TRBV9	TRBJ2-3	NA	CASSPQIDTQYF	TGTGCCAGCAGCCCCCAGATAGATACGCAGTATTTT
TRBV5-4	TRBJ2-7	TRBD1	CASSFSTGGGEQYF	TGTGCCAGCAGCTTCTCGACAGGGGGCGGCGAGCAGTACTTC
TRBV30	TRBJ1-1	NA	CAWSPTREAFF	TGTGCCTGGAGCCCAACACGAGAAGCTTTCTTT
TRBV28	TRBJ1-2	NA	CASSFAPVGARDRHDGYTF	TGTGCCAGCAGTTTCGCTCCTGTCGGGGCGAGGGATAGACATGATGGCTACACCTTC
TRBV5-1	TRBJ1-2	TRBD1	CASSLGQGPNYGYTF	TGCGCCAGCAGCTTGGGACAGGGACCTAACTATGGCTACACCTTC
TRBV5-6	TRBJ2-7	TRBD1	CASSLGGAGGYEQYF	TGTGCCAGCAGCTTGGGTGGGGCAGGGGGCTACGAGCAGTACTTC
TRBV12-5	TRBJ2-2	NA	CASGLRQGNTGELFF	TGTGCTAGTGGTTTGCGGCAGGGCAACACCGGGGAGCTGTTTTTT
TRBV5-1	TRBJ2-3	NA	CASSLAGVRSDTQYF	TGCGCCAGCAGCTTGGCAGGGGTAAGGTCAGATACGCAGTATTTT
TRBV5-4	TRBJ2-1	TRBD2	CASSLDLWGGEQFF	TGTGCCAGCAGCTTGGACCTTTGGGGGGGTGAGCAGTTCTTC
TRBV4-1	TRBJ2-7	NA	CASSQKSAGGGYEQYF	TGCGCCAGCAGCCAAAAGTCGGCAGGGGGAGGCTACGAGCAGTACTTC
TRBV19	TRBJ2-3	NA	CASSMGVTDTQYF	TGTGCCAGCAGTATGGGGGTCACAGATACGCAGTATTTT
TRBV9	TRBJ2-4	TRBD1	CASSVGTGKNIQYF	TGTGCCAGCAGCGTAGGGACAGGAAAAAACATTCAGTACTTC
TRBV18	TRBJ1-6	NA	CASSPPAGRNSPLHF	TGTGCCAGCTCACCACCGGCAGGACGCAATTCACCCCTCCACTTT
TRBV28	TRBJ1-2	NA	CASSLIQASSNYGYTF	TGTGCCAGCAGTTTGATACAGGCCAGCTCTAACTATGGCTACACCTTC
TRBV30	TRBJ1-1	NA	CAWSPRGGTEAFF	TGTGCCTGGAGCCCCCGAGGGGGCACTGAAGCTTTCTTT
TRBV6-1	TRBJ1-5	NA	CASTTTGPPQHF	TGTGCCAGCACCACTACAGGGCCTCCCCAGCATTTT
TRBV7-6	TRBJ2-7	NA	CASSTGGAPSYEQYF	TGTGCCAGCAGCACCGGTGGGGCTCCCTCCTACGAGCAGTACTTC
TRBV5-1	TRBJ2-1	NA	CASSPASGRGYNEQFF	TGCGCCAGCAGCCCCGCGTCGGGCCGAGGATACAATGAGCAGTTCTTC